Sequencing of this T cell receptor (beta chain) was carried out in a study of shared clonotypes between healthy human individuals. About the study: Each donor contributed plates that comprised three CD4 naive, three CD4 memory, two CD8 naive and one CD8 memory.

Adults of Caucasian background living in Nashville, Tennessee made up all donors. Partitioning of CD4+ cells yielded a CD45RA+ naive subset and a CD45RA-negative memory subset. V lost 5 bases to trimming and J lost 10 bases; unmatched junction nucleotides: 9. The CDR3 totals 14 residues. CDR1 and CDR2 (germline): SGHTA, FQGNSA. Sequenced by immunoSEQ multiplex PCR; TCRdb stores in-frame clones only, minus some. The sample yields roughly 2 million clones, roughly 95% seen once. In the case of this clone: Antigen specificity is unknown. The sample has other DNA sequences that encode this CDR3 too.

Study-level points and caveats: The study drew on few donors, limiting represented genetic and exposure-history diversity.

The V gene is TRBV7-2, the J gene TRBJ2-1; 9 nucleotides align to TRBD1. Sequenced: naive CD4+ T cells sorted from blood. Indicated subset: CD45RA+ positively selected. The origin of this receptor is a man aged 18 to 30 in good health. DNA for the CDR3: TGTGCCAGCAGCCTGGGGACAGGGAAGGTGGAGCAGTTCTTC. Residues: CASSLGTGKVEQFF.